Reported below is one T cell receptor beta chain. What it binds is unknown. The CDR3 runs 13 residues. The V gene lost 7 bases and the J gene lost 9 bases, with 18 bases spanning the gap. Per germline, CDR1 LNHDA and CDR2 SQIVND (reference sequence). Profiled with immunoSEQ multiplex PCR; TCRdb holds only in-frame clones, not every one. The profile covers under 40,000 clones, with around three quarters appearing a single time and over 4.5% taken by the ten largest. This entry comes from a study of memory CD4+ T cells and cytomegalovirus serostatus. Study information: Of the healthy Belgian adults, eight or nine were CMV seropositive and 24 seronegative. Study results and caveats: Each of some 67 CMV-associated TCRbeta sequences occurred in one to five individuals. The CMV-associated TCR signature appears largely within the CD4+ memory repertoire.

Single viable CD3+CD4+CD8-CD45RO+ cells were sorted as the memory CD4+ T cells. Total CD4+ T cells were enriched by CD4 positive selection. Sequencing used memory CD4+ T cells from blood. This TCR was recovered from an adult in good health and CMV-seropositive. This chain connects TRBV19 to TRBJ1-1; perhaps TRBD1 as D (5 bases). The CDR3 is CASTSTAKGKAFF. In nucleotides, the CDR3 is TGTGCCAGTACCTCGACAGCGAAGGGAAAAGCTTTCTTT.